The TCR beta chain described here comes from a study of OX40 agonist ivuxolimab in advanced cancers. Looking at the study overall: Subjects had a mean age of about 61 years, with a range of 23 to 79; almost 85% were male.

The germline gives CDR1 MNHNS, CDR2 SASEGT. The V end was cut by 3 bases, the J end by 6 bases, with 18 bases between. This CDR3 is 16 amino acids long. Sequenced by immunoSEQ multiplex PCR; TCRdb stores in-frame clones only, minus some. The sample lists 60,000 to 80,000 clones, approximately 86% occurring once. The clonotype comes from an adult with an advanced solid tumor such as melanoma, head and neck, liver or kidney cancer. Material: CD4+ or CD8+ T cells sorted from blood, obtained in a trial of the OX40 agonist ivuxolimab. The chain has TRBV6-1 and TRBJ1-5; D perhaps matches TRBD1 (6 bases). Here the CDR3 DNA reads TGTGCCAGCAGTGAGGGGGAACAGGGATTAGGTCAGCCCCAGCATTTT. Its protein is CASSEGEQGLGQPQHF.